The entry that follows covers one T cell receptor beta chain sequence. The source of the sample is a study of regulatory T cells in long-lasting Graves disease. The V segment lost 4 bases and the J segment 7 bases; nucleotides outside the gene matches: 3. The CDR3 consists of 12 residues. Time point reported: newly diagnosed GD, antithyroid drugs for less than 3 months. RNA extracted from PBMCs served as the sequencing template. Libraries of TCR beta came from iRepertoire HTBI primers plus Arm-PCR of CDR3 regions. TCRdb independently ran MiXCR on the multiplex PCR reads; one entry per CDR3 protein. There are a few hundred thousand distinct CDR3 sequences in the sample; 18% occur only once, and around 13% lies in the top ten. The sample also formed part of further work on T cells in Graves' hyperthyroidism and ophthalmopathy.

This TCR came from a woman in her thirties with Graves disease. The specimen was peripheral blood mononuclear cells (PBMCs), collected at new diagnosis, from a patient treated with antithyroid drugs. J is TRBJ1-2 and V is TRBV12-3 or TRBV12-4; 7 positions agree with TRBD1. CDR3 region: CASSSTGFGYTF. For the CDR3, the DNA is TGTGCCAGCAGTTCGACAGGGTTTGGCTACACCTTC.